Presented here are 6 T cell receptor beta chains from one specimen sequenced in a study of T cell responses to AZD1222 COVID-19 vaccine. Data came from immunoSEQ multiplex PCR; TCRdb stores just in-frame clones and leaves some out. The top ten clones hold 0.95% to 1.1% of a sample with over 150,000 clones, approximately 93% of them seen once. This material consisted of peripheral blood, taken 28 days after the second AZD1222 dose. The receptors derive from an adult who received the AZD1222 COVID-19 vaccine.

This chain connects TRBV7-9 to TRBJ1-2; D gene unclear. The CDR3 covers 12 residues. V lost 5 bases, J lost 8 bases, and 12 bases lay in between. Per the germline V gene, CDR1 is SEHNR and CDR2 is FQNEAQ (reference sequence). CDR3 coding DNA: TGTGCCAGCAGCCCAAAGGCTGGGGGCTACACCTTC. This encodes CASSPKAGGYTF.

This clone was detected only a few times. J is TRBJ2-7 and V is TRBV5-1, with 7 bases matching TRBD1. Losses at the gene ends were 3 bases for V and 2 bases for J; bases not matched to a gene: 11. Germline CDR1 and CDR2: SGHRS and YFSETQ. The CDR3 totals 16 residues. The CDR3 here is CASSSTSGTVPYEQYF. The CDR3 region has the DNA TGCGCCAGCAGCTCAACCTCCGGGACAGTTCCCTACGAGCAGTACTTC.

The V and J genes are TRBV28 and TRBJ2-7, with D possibly TRBD2 on 5 matching bases. Trimming cost V 2 bases and J 2 bases, with 7 bases left between them. Germline CDR1 is MDHEN and CDR2 is SYDVKM. This CDR3 spans 13 amino acids. CDR3 amino acids: CASSLAGPYEQYF. The DNA for the CDR3 is TGTGCCAGCAGTTTAGCGGGTCCCTACGAGCAGTACTTC.

This chain connects TRBV19 to TRBJ1-1; 7 positions match TRBD1. Trimming took 8 bases from V and 2 from J; bases not matched to a gene: 8. This CDR3 is built from 14 residues. CDR1 and CDR2 (germline): LNHDA, SQIVND (reference sequence). For the CDR3, the DNA is TGTGCCAGTGATGAGACAGGGATCAACACTGAAGCTTTCTTT. It is translated as CASDETGINTEAFF.

The gene calls are TRBV28 and TRBJ2-6; D call uncertain. Trimming cost V 7 bases and J 0 bases, with 13 bases left between them. The CDR3 has 16 residues. Germline V gene data show CDR1 as MDHEN and CDR2 as SYDVKM. The CDR3 region has the DNA TGTGCCAGCATTAACAGACCCAGCTCTGGGGCCAACGTCCTGACTTTC. Translating it yields CASINRPSSGANVLTF.

The V and J genes are TRBV19 and TRBJ1-1; 12 nucleotides align to TRBD1. The CDR3 contains 14 residues. The germline gives CDR1 LNHDA, CDR2 SQIVND (reference sequence). The CDR3 DNA follows: TGTGCTACGGGGACAGGGGGCAGGTTTTCTGAAGCTTTCTTT. Residues: CATGTGGRFSEAFF.